This TCR beta chain was retrieved from a study of T cell changes during pregnancy in multiple sclerosis. The junction had 17 bases not matched to a gene; V was cut back by 5 bases and J by 6 bases. Germline lookup yields CDR1 SGHNT and CDR2 YENEEA. The CDR3 is 17 amino acids. The repertoire was sequenced with immunoSEQ multiplex PCR; TCRdb's copy has only in-frame clones and lacks some. The sample holds roughly 30,000 clones, roughly 90% seen once. The sequencing here drew on CD8+ T cells from peripheral blood mononuclear cells, taken after pregnancy. The sequence was obtained from a female donor with multiple sclerosis, enrolled in a pregnancy study. The gene calls are TRBV11-3 and TRBJ2-7; 9 bases align to TRBD2. The CDR3 DNA reads TGTGCCAGCAGCCCACCCCCCTGGCGGGAGGGAAGTGGCGAGCAGTACTTC. It encodes CASSPPPWREGSGEQYF.